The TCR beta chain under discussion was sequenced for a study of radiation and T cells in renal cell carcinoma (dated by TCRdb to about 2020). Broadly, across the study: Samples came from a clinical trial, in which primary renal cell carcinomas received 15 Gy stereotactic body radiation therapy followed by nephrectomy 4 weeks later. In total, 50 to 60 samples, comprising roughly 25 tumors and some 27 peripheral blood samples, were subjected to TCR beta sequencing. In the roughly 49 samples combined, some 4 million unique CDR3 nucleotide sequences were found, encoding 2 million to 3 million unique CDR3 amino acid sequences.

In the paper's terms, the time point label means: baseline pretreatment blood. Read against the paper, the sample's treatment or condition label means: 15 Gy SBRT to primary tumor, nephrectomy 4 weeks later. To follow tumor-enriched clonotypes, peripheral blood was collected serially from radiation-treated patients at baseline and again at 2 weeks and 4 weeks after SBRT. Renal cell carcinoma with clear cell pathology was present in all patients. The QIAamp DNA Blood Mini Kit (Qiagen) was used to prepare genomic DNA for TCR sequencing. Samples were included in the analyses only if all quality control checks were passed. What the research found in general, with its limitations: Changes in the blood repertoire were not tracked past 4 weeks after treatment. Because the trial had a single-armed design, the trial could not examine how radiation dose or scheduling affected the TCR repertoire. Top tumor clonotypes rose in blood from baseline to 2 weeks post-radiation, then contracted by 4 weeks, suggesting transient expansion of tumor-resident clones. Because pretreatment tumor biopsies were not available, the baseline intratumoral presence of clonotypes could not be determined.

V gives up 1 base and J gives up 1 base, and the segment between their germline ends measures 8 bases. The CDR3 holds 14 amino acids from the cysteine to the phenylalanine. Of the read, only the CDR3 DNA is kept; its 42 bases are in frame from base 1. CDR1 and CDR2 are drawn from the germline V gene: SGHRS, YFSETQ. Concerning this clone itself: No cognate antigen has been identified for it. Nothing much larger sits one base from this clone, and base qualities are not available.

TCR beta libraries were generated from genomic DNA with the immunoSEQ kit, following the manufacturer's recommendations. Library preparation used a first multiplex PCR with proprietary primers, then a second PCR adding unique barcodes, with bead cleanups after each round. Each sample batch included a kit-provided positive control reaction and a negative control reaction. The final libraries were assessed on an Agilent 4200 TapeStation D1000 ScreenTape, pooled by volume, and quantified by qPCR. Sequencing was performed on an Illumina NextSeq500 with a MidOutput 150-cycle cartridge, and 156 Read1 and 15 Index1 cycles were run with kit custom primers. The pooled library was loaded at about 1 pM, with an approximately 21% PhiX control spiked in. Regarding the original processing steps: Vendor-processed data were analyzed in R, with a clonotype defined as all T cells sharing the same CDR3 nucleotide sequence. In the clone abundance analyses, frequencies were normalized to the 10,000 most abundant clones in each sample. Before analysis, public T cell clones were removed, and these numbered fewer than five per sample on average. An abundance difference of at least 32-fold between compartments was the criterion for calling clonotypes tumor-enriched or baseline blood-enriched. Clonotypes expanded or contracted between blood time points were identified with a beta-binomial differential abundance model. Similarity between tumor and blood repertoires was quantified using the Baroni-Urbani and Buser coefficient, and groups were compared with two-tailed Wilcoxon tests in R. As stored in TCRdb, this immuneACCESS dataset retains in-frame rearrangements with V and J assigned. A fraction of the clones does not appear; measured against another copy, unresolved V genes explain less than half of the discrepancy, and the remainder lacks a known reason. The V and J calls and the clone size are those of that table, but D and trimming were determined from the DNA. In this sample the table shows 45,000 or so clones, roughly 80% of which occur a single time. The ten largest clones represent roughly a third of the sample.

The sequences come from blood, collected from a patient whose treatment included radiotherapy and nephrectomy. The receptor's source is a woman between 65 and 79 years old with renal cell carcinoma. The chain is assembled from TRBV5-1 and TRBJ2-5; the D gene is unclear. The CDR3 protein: CASSLTAPQETQYF. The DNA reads TGCGCCAGCAGCTTGACAGCACCCCAAGAGACCCAGTACTTC. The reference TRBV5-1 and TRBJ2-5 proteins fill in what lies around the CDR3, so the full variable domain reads KAGVTQTPRYLIKTRGQQVTLSCSPISGHRSVSWYQQTPGQGLQFLFEYFSETQRNKGNFPGRFSGRQFSNSRSEMNVSTLELGDSALYLCASSLTAPQETQYFGPGTRLLVL.